What follows is one T cell receptor beta chain and its context. These data originate in a study of blood T cell repertoires in COVID-19. Across the study: COVID-19 samples collected from the United States, Italy and Spain covered acute and convalescent phases. From T cells, B-cell-depleted T cells, or PBMCs came the material, which was cDNA or gDNA.

The V and J ends lost 6 bases and 0 bases, in that order; junction bases with no gene match: 3. This CDR3 has 14 amino acids. CDR1 and CDR2 from the germline V gene are MNHEY and SVGAGI. Measured with immunoSEQ multiplex PCR; TCRdb has only the in-frame clones, and not every one. This sample yields about 300,000 clones, of which roughly 88% are seen a single time; 6.9% belongs to the top ten. The origin of this receptor is a woman aged 25 to 39 who had recovered from COVID-19. The sample consisted of peripheral blood. The genes are TRBV6-5 and TRBJ1-1, with 8 bases that match TRBD1. In DNA form, the CDR3 reads TGTGCCAGCAGCGACAGGGGATTGAACACTGAAGCTTTCTTT. Translating it yields CASSDRGLNTEAFF.